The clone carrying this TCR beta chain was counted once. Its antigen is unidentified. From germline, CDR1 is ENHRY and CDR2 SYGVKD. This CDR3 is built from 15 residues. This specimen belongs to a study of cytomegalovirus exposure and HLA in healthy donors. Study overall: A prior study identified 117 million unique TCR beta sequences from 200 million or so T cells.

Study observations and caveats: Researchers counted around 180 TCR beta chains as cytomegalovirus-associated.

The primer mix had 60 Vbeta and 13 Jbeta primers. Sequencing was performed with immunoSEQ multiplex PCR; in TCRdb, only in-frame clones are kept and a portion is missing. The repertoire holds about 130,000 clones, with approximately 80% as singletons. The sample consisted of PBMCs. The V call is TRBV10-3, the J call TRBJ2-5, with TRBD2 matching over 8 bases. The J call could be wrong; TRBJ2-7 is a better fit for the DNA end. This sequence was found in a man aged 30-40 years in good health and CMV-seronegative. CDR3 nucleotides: TGTGCCATCAGTGTGGGAGGTAGCGGGAACTACGAGCAGTACTTC. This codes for CAISVGGSGNYEQYF.